This TCR beta chain was obtained from a study of cytomegalovirus exposure and HLA in healthy donors. The wider study: The same platform as the approximately 670 first-cohort repertoires was used for the 130 or so validation repertoires, a later analysis reported.

Produced via immunoSEQ multiplex PCR; TCRdb's table is partial and in-frame only. Counted here are roughly 75,000 clones, approximately 95% occurring once; the ten biggest clones make up more than 3%. Per germline, CDR1 LNHNV and CDR2 YYDKDF (reference sequence). Trimming removed 1 base from V and 5 bases from J; junction bases left unmatched: 9. CDR3 length equals 16 residues. Source material: PBMCs. The chain recombines TRBV15 with TRBJ2-7; 9 bases agree with TRBD1. This receptor was identified in a woman younger than 30 in good health and CMV-seropositive. The CDR3 here is CATSRGYGDRVDEQYF. CDR3 DNA: TGTGCCACCAGCAGAGGGTATGGGGACAGGGTCGACGAGCAGTACTTC.